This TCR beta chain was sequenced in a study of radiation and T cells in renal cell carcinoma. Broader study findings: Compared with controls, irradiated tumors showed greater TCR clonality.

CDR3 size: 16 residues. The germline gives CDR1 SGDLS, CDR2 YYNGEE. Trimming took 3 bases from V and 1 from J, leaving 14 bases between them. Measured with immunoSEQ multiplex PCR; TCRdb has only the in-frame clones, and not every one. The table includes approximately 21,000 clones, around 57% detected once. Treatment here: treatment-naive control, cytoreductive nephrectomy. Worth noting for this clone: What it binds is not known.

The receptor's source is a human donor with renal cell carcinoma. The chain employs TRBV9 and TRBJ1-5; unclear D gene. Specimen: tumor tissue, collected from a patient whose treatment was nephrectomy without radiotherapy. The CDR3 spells CASSARRISSNQPQHF. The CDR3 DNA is TGTGCCAGCAGCGCTCGTCGGATCTCGAGCAATCAGCCCCAGCATTTT.